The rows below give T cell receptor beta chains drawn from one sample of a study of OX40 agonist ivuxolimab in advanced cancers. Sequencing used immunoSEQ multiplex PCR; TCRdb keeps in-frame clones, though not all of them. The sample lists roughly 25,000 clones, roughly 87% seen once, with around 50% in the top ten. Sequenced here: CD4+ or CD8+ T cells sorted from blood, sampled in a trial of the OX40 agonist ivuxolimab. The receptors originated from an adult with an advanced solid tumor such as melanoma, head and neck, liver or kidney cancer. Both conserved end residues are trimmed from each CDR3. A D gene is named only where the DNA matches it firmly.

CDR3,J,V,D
ASSPLGLYGYT,TRBJ1-2,TRBV28,NA
ASSLEAGLGKTQY,TRBJ2-5,TRBV7-9,NA
ASSIGTVSYEQY,TRBJ2-7,TRBV19,TRBD1
ASSLSSGGYEQY,TRBJ2-7,TRBV27,TRBD2
ATSRTGGPGANTGELF,TRBJ2-2,TRBV15,NA
TSSASGDGNTEAF,TRBJ1-1,TRBV4-3,NA
ASSSLGTGDSNQPQH,TRBJ1-5,TRBV4-1,TRBD1
ASVLGGATEAF,TRBJ1-1,TRBV19,NA
ASRMGGAEAF,TRBJ1-1,TRBV13,NA
ASSDSGDTQY,TRBJ2-3,TRBV6-4,NA
AISDWVTEAF,TRBJ1-1,TRBV10-3,NA
ASSPGTSGGPSYNEQF,TRBJ2-1,TRBV18,TRBD2